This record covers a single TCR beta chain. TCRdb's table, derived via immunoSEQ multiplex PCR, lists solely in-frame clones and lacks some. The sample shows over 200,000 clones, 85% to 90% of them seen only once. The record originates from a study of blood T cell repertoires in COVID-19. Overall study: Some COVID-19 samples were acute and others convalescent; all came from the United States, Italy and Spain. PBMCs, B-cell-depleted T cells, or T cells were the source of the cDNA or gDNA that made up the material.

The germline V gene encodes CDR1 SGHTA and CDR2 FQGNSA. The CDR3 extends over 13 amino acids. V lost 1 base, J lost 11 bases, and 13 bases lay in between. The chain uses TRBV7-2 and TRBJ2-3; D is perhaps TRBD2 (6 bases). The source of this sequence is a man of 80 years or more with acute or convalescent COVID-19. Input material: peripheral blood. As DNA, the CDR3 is TGTGCCAGCAGCTTAGTGGGCGGGACCCTGCAGTATTTT. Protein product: CASSLVGGTLQYF. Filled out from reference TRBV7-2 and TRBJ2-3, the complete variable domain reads GAGVSQSPSNKVTEKGKDVELRCDPISGHTALYWYRQSLGQGLEFLIYFQGNSAPDKSGLPSDRFSAERTGGSVSTLTIQRTQQEDSAVYLCASSLVGGTLQYFGPGTRLTVL.